This is a list of T cell receptor beta chains from one sample in a study of PD-L1 blockade in urothelial cancer. TCRdb keeps only in-frame clones here, not all; method: immunoSEQ multiplex PCR. The sample lists roughly 130,000 clones; about four fifths were seen once. The specimen comprised PBMCs, sampled around atezolizumab (anti-PD-L1) treatment. These receptors were obtained from a man over 45 with urothelial cancer. CDR3s include the opening cysteine and the closing phenylalanine or tryptophan. The D gene is left open where the match is weak. Expanded clones are given a class, and other clones once, few, many or no size at all.

j_gene: TRBJ2-5; v_gene: TRBV30; abundance: NA; d_gene: NA; CDR3nt: TGTGCCTGGGGGGGGAGGCCCGATGTGGTTGGCCCTCACTTC; CDR3aa: CAWGGRPDVVGPHF
j_gene: TRBJ2-7; v_gene: TRBV5-1; abundance: NA; d_gene: NA; CDR3nt: TGCGCCAGCAGCTTTGATCTAGGGAGGTACGAGCAGTACTTC; CDR3aa: CASSFDLGRYEQYF
j_gene: TRBJ1-2; v_gene: TRBV9; abundance: NA; d_gene: TRBD1; CDR3nt: TGTGCCAGCAGCGCTCTCGGGACAGACTATGGCTACACCTTC; CDR3aa: CASSALGTDYGYTF
j_gene: TRBJ1-3; v_gene: TRBV19; abundance: NA; d_gene: NA; CDR3nt: TGTGCCAGTAGTATTGCGAGGGCCTCTGGAAACACCATATATTTT; CDR3aa: CASSIARASGNTIYF
j_gene: TRBJ2-7; v_gene: TRBV28; abundance: few; d_gene: NA; CDR3nt: TGTGCCAGCTCCTCCCCGACAGGTCACTCCTACGAGCAGTACTTC; CDR3aa: CASSSPTGHSYEQYF
j_gene: TRBJ2-7; v_gene: TRBV6-1; abundance: NA; d_gene: TRBD2; CDR3nt: TGTGCCAGCAGTGCAACTAGCGGGAGAGGTTCAGACGAGCAGTACTTC; CDR3aa: CASSATSGRGSDEQYF
j_gene: TRBJ1-4; v_gene: TRBV7-6; abundance: NA; d_gene: TRBD1; CDR3nt: TGTGCCAGCAGCCCAGACACAGGGGGGAGAGAAAAACTGTTTTTT; CDR3aa: CASSPDTGGREKLFF
j_gene: TRBJ2-1; v_gene: TRBV5-1; abundance: NA; d_gene: TRBD2; CDR3nt: TGCGCCAGCAGCTTGGGAACTAGCGGGAGTGGATACAATGAGCAGTTCTTC; CDR3aa: CASSLGTSGSGYNEQFF
j_gene: TRBJ2-2; v_gene: TRBV11-2; abundance: NA; d_gene: NA; CDR3nt: TGTGCCAGCAGCTGGGCGGACGGGACCCGGAGGGACACCGGGGAGCTGTTTTTT; CDR3aa: CASSWADGTRRDTGELFF
j_gene: TRBJ2-7; v_gene: TRBV5-1; abundance: NA; d_gene: TRBD2; CDR3nt: TGCGCCAGCAGCTTTAGCGGGAGGCACTACGAGCAGTACTTC; CDR3aa: CASSFSGRHYEQYF
j_gene: TRBJ2-1; v_gene: TRBV19; abundance: once; d_gene: TRBD2; CDR3nt: TGTGCCAGTAAGACGGGAGGGCCGAACTCCTACAATGAGCAGTTCTTC; CDR3aa: CASKTGGPNSYNEQFF
j_gene: TRBJ2-3; v_gene: TRBV27; abundance: NA; d_gene: TRBD2; CDR3nt: TGTGCCAGCAGTTTTATAGTAGCGGGAAGTGATACGCAGTATTTT; CDR3aa: CASSFIVAGSDTQYF
j_gene: TRBJ2-5; v_gene: TRBV18; abundance: NA; d_gene: TRBD1; CDR3nt: TGTGCCAGCTCGCCGGGACAGGTGAAAGAGACCCAGTACTTC; CDR3aa: CASSPGQVKETQYF
j_gene: TRBJ2-7; v_gene: TRBV28; abundance: NA; d_gene: NA; CDR3nt: TGTGCCAGCAGTTTTGAGGACTCCTACGAGCAGTACTTC; CDR3aa: CASSFEDSYEQYF
j_gene: TRBJ2-3; v_gene: TRBV5-1; abundance: NA; d_gene: TRBD1; CDR3nt: TGCGCCAGCAGCTTGGCCGGGGACAGACACACAGATACGCAGTATTTT; CDR3aa: CASSLAGDRHTDTQYF
j_gene: TRBJ2-7; v_gene: TRBV27; abundance: NA; d_gene: NA; CDR3nt: TGTGCCAGCAGGGCCGGGACATCCACCTACGAGCAGTACTTC; CDR3aa: CASRAGTSTYEQYF
j_gene: TRBJ1-4; v_gene: TRBV2; abundance: NA; d_gene: NA; CDR3nt: TGTGCCAGCAGTGGTGGGAGACCCCCAACTAATGAAAAACTGTTTTTT; CDR3aa: CASSGGRPPTNEKLFF
j_gene: TRBJ2-7; v_gene: TRBV15; abundance: NA; d_gene: NA; CDR3nt: TGTGCCACCAGCAGAGATCTTGGAGGGAACGAGCAGTACTTC; CDR3aa: CATSRDLGGNEQYF
j_gene: TRBJ2-1; v_gene: TRBV6-6; abundance: NA; d_gene: NA; CDR3nt: TGTGCCAGCAGCCACCCCGGGACAAGAGTGTACAATGAGCAGTTCTTC; CDR3aa: CASSHPGTRVYNEQFF
j_gene: TRBJ2-1; v_gene: TRBV6-4; abundance: NA; d_gene: NA; CDR3nt: TGTGCCAGCAGTCATGACAGGGCGGGGAATGAGCAGTTCTTC; CDR3aa: CASSHDRAGNEQFF
j_gene: TRBJ2-1; v_gene: TRBV5-1; abundance: few; d_gene: TRBD2; CDR3nt: TGCGCCAGCAGCTCCGATAGCGGGAAGTTTGGGACCTACAATGAGCAGTTCTTC; CDR3aa: CASSSDSGKFGTYNEQFF
j_gene: TRBJ2-7; v_gene: TRBV6-5; abundance: NA; d_gene: TRBD1; CDR3nt: TGTGCCAGCAAAGGACAGGGAACCTTCCACGAGCAGTACTTC; CDR3aa: CASKGQGTFHEQYF
j_gene: TRBJ2-7; v_gene: TRBV7-3; abundance: NA; d_gene: NA; CDR3nt: TGTGCCAGCAGCCCGGACAGTCTGGGCTACGAGCAGTACTTC; CDR3aa: CASSPDSLGYEQYF
j_gene: TRBJ2-6; v_gene: TRBV19; abundance: few; d_gene: NA; CDR3nt: TGTGCCAGTAGGAGGAGGGGCAGGGCCGGGGCCAACGTCCTGACTTTC; CDR3aa: CASRRRGRAGANVLTF
j_gene: TRBJ2-6; v_gene: TRBV6-5; abundance: NA; d_gene: NA; CDR3nt: TGTGCCAGCAGTAGCGGCTCTGGGGCCAACGTCCTGACTTTC; CDR3aa: CASSSGSGANVLTF
j_gene: TRBJ1-5; v_gene: TRBV19; abundance: NA; d_gene: NA; CDR3nt: TGTGCCAGTAGTATCCAGGACAGTAAGAGCCAGCCCCAGCATTTT; CDR3aa: CASSIQDSKSQPQHF
j_gene: TRBJ2-1; v_gene: TRBV5-1; abundance: NA; d_gene: NA; CDR3nt: TGCGCCAGCAGCTCCCTCGCGGGAAGACACAATGAGCAGTTCTTC; CDR3aa: CASSSLAGRHNEQFF
j_gene: TRBJ2-7; v_gene: TRBV6-5; abundance: NA; d_gene: TRBD2; CDR3nt: TGTGCCAGCACTTTACGGGAGGGCGGAGGGGAGCAGTACTTC; CDR3aa: CASTLREGGGEQYF
j_gene: TRBJ1-6; v_gene: TRBV6-5; abundance: NA; d_gene: TRBD1; CDR3nt: TGTGCCAGCAGTTTCGACAGGGCGGATTATAATTCACCCCTCCACTTT; CDR3aa: CASSFDRADYNSPLHF
j_gene: TRBJ2-7; v_gene: TRBV6-6; abundance: NA; d_gene: TRBD2; CDR3nt: TGTGCCACTAGCGGGATTCGCGAGCAGTACTTC; CDR3aa: CATSGIREQYF
j_gene: TRBJ2-2; v_gene: TRBV18; abundance: NA; d_gene: NA; CDR3nt: TGTGCCAGCTCACCACTGGCAGGGAGGACCGGGGAGCTGTTTTTT; CDR3aa: CASSPLAGRTGELFF
j_gene: TRBJ2-2; v_gene: TRBV7-3; abundance: NA; d_gene: NA; CDR3nt: TGTGCCAGCAGCTTACACGGGAGCGGCACCGGGGAGCTGTTTTTT; CDR3aa: CASSLHGSGTGELFF
j_gene: TRBJ2-7; v_gene: TRBV7-9; abundance: once; d_gene: TRBD1; CDR3nt: TGTGCCAGCAGCTCGGGGACAGGCCGGGGGAACGAGCAGTACTTC; CDR3aa: CASSSGTGRGNEQYF
j_gene: TRBJ2-3; v_gene: TRBV7-8; abundance: NA; d_gene: NA; CDR3nt: TGTGCCAGCAGCTTAGAAAGCGGGCTGGGAACAGATACGCAGTATTTT; CDR3aa: CASSLESGLGTDTQYF
j_gene: TRBJ2-5; v_gene: TRBV14; abundance: NA; d_gene: TRBD2; CDR3nt: TGTGCCAGCAGCCAAGCTAGCGGGGGGAGTACCCAGTACTTC; CDR3aa: CASSQASGGSTQYF
j_gene: TRBJ2-6; v_gene: TRBV7-3; abundance: NA; d_gene: NA; CDR3nt: TGTGCCAGCAGCTTAGCCTCAGGGGCTGGGGCCAACGTCCTGACTTTC; CDR3aa: CASSLASGAGANVLTF
j_gene: TRBJ2-5; v_gene: TRBV28; abundance: NA; d_gene: NA; CDR3nt: TGTGCCAGCAGTTTACCCGACTTCCAAGAGACCCAGTACTTC; CDR3aa: CASSLPDFQETQYF
j_gene: TRBJ2-7; v_gene: TRBV18; abundance: NA; d_gene: NA; CDR3nt: TGTGCCAGCTCACCACTCTCCGGGGTCTCGTCCGAGCAGTACTTC; CDR3aa: CASSPLSGVSSEQYF
j_gene: TRBJ2-2; v_gene: TRBV25-1; abundance: NA; d_gene: TRBD1; CDR3nt: TGTGCCAGCAAGGACAGGGGGACGAACACCGGGGAGCTGTTTTTT; CDR3aa: CASKDRGTNTGELFF
j_gene: TRBJ1-1; v_gene: TRBV5-1; abundance: NA; d_gene: NA; CDR3nt: TGCGCCAGCAGCTTGGGGTCAGGGTCGAACACTGAAGCTTTCTTT; CDR3aa: CASSLGSGSNTEAFF
j_gene: TRBJ2-7; v_gene: TRBV10-2; abundance: NA; d_gene: TRBD2; CDR3nt: TGCGCCAGCAGTGATGCTAGCGGGAGGTCCTCCTACGAGCAGTACTTC; CDR3aa: CASSDASGRSSYEQYF
j_gene: TRBJ2-1; v_gene: TRBV7-8; abundance: few; d_gene: TRBD2; CDR3nt: TGTGCCAGCAGCAAGCGGGAGGGCTCCTACAATGAGCAGTTCTTC; CDR3aa: CASSKREGSYNEQFF